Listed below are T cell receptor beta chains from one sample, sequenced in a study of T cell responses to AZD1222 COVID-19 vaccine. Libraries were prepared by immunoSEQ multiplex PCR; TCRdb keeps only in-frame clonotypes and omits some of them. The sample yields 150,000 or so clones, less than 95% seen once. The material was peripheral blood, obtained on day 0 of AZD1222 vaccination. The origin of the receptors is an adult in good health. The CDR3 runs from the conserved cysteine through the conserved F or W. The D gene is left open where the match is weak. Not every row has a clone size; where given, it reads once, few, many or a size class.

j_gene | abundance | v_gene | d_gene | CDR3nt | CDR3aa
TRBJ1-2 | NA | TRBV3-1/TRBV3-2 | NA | TGTGCCAGCAGCCAAGTATATTCCGGCTACACCTTC | CASSQVYSGYTF
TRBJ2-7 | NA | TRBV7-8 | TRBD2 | TGTGCCAGCAGCGGACGACTAGCGGGATTGTACGAGCAGTACTTC | CASSGRLAGLYEQYF
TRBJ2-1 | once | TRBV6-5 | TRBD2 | TGTGCCAGCAGTTTTGGGACTAGCGGACACAATGAGCAGTTCTTC | CASSFGTSGHNEQFF
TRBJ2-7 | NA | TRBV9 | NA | TGTGCCAGCAGCGATGACAGCTACGAGCAGTACTTC | CASSDDSYEQYF
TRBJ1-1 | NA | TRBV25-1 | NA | TGTGCCAGCAGGCCGGACGCCATGAACACTGAAGCTTTCTTT | CASRPDAMNTEAFF
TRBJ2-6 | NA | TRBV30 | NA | TGTGCCTGGAGTGTCCCTGGGACAACCTACCCCATGGACTCTGGGGCCAACGTCCTGACTTTC | CAWSVPGTTYPMDSGANVLTF
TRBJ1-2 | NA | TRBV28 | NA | TGTGCCAGCAGGGTCCCCCTGCTGGGCGGTGGCTACACCTTC | CASRVPLLGGGYTF
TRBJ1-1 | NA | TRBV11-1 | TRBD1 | TGTGCCAGCAGCCCCGACAGGGGAGACACTGAAGCTTTCTTT | CASSPDRGDTEAFF
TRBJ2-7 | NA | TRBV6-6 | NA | TGTGCCAGCAGTTACTCACAACCGGGGCAAGAGCAGTACTTC | CASSYSQPGQEQYF
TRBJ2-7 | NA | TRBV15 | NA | TGTGCCACCAGCAGAGATCGCGGACTCTTACAGGTCGAGTTAGGCGAGCAGTACTTC | CATSRDRGLLQVELGEQYF
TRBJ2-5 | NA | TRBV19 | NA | TGTGCCAGTAGTATAGGAGGGAGTCCCCTCGCAGAGACCCAGTACTTC | CASSIGGSPLAETQYF
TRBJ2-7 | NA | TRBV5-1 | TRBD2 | TGCGCCAGCAGCTTGACTAGCGGGTACGAGCAGTACTTC | CASSLTSGYEQYF
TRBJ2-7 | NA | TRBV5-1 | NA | TGCGCCAGCAGCTTGGACTTGGGAGGCTACGAGCAGTACTTC | CASSLDLGGYEQYF
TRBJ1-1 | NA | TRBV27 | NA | TGTGCCAGCAGTTGGGGACAAATGAACACTGAAGCTTTCTTT | CASSWGQMNTEAFF
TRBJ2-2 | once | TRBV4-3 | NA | TGCGCCAGCAGCCGATGGGGGGATAACACCGGGGAGCTGTTTTTT | CASSRWGDNTGELFF
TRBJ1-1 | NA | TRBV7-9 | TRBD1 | TGTGCCAGCAGCCCAGGGGGGACTGAAGCTTTCTTT | CASSPGGTEAFF
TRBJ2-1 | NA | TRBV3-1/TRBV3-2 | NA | TGTGCCAGCAGAGGGGCAGGGAGCTCCTACAATGAGCAGTTCTTC | CASRGAGSSYNEQFF
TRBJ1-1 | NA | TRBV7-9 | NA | TGTGCCAGCAGCTTAGCCGGGACGGTCGAAGCTTTCTTT | CASSLAGTVEAFF
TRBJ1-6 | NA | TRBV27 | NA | TGTGCCAGCAGTTTGGGCGGACCGGGTGGTTCACCCCTCCACTTT | CASSLGGPGGSPLHF
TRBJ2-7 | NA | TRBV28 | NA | TGTGCCAGCAGTTTGGGGGGTAGGGCCTACGAGCAGTACTTC | CASSLGGRAYEQYF
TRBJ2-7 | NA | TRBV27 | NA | TGTGCCAGCAGTTTCTGGGGGCGCGGTCTTTACGAGCAGTACTTC | CASSFWGRGLYEQYF
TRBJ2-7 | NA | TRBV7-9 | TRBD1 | TGTGCCAGCAGCTTAGGGACAGGGGGCCGAGAGCAGTACTTC | CASSLGTGGREQYF
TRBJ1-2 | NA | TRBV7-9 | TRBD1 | TGTGCCAGCAGCTCGACAGGGGACGGCTACACCTTC | CASSSTGDGYTF
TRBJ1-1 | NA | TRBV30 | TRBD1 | TGTGCCTGGAGTGGTTTAAGTCCGGGACAGGGAACTGAAGCTTTCTTT | CAWSGLSPGQGTEAFF
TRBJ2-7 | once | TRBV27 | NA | TGTGCCAGCAGTTCCACTCCCCCGCCGGGTGAGCAGTACTTC | CASSSTPPPGEQYF
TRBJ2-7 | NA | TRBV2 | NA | TGTGCCAGTTCGGGGTTCCGGGGGCGGATGGAGCAGTACTTC | CASSGFRGRMEQYF
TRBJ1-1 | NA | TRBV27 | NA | TGTGCCAGCAGTTTTTCGGGGTTGACTGAAGCTTTCTTT | CASSFSGLTEAFF